The present T cell receptor (beta chain) was sequenced within a study of regulatory T cells in long-lasting Graves disease. Turning to the study itself: Newly diagnosed Graves' patients had under 3 months of antithyroid drugs.

Combining iRepertoire HTBI primers with Arm-PCR of CDR3 regions, the authors built TCR beta libraries. Via MiXCR, TCRdb re-called the multiplex PCR reads, giving one row per CDR3 protein. The table includes approximately 560,000 distinct CDR3 sequences, around 15% detected once. Indicated time point: newly diagnosed GD, antithyroid drugs for less than 3 months. The TCR library was made from RNA extracted from PBMCs. Staff drew about 8.9 milliliters of peripheral blood into EDTA tubes. Study-level points and caveats: Limited sample numbers may have lowered accuracy. Graves' patients with persistent disease showed TCR diversity lower than patients newly diagnosed.

The V gene's germline CDR1 is SGHRS and CDR2 YFSETQ. V lost 0 bases and J lost 5, with 9 bases in between. This CDR3 is 13 amino acids long. This clonotype was observed many times. Its antigen is currently unknown. Separately, the same data were catalogued under a study of T cells in Graves' hyperthyroidism and ophthalmopathy.

The V and J genes are TRBV5-1 and TRBJ2-7; D remains ambiguous. The clonotype originates from a man aged 18 to 30 with Graves disease. The material sequenced was peripheral blood mononuclear cells (PBMCs), taken at new diagnosis, from a patient treated with antithyroid drugs. CDR3 nucleotides: TGCGCCAGCAGCTTGGCGGGTTCCCACGAGCAGTACTTC. Translated, it gives CASSLAGSHEQYF.